Following are 21 T cell receptor beta chains from one sample sequenced in a study of T-cell reconstitution after alpha-beta-depleted transplantation in children. Preparing the TCRbeta library involved the use of unique molecular identifiers. TCRdb reprocessed the PCR reads with MiXCR, giving one entry per CDR3 protein. This sample has 440,000 or so distinct CDR3 sequences, with approximately 41% found just once. Specimen: PBMCs, collected before TCRalphabeta/CD19-depleted stem cell transplant. The receptors come from a girl under 10 years old with aplastic anemia, due to receive a stem cell transplant.

This chain connects TRBV11-3 to TRBJ2-1, with D possibly being TRBD1 (5 bases). Germline V gives CDR1 SGHNT, CDR2 YENEEA. The CDR3 runs 12 residues. V was clipped by 2 bases and J by 8 bases, with 7 bases between them. The CDR3 DNA is TGTGCCAGCAGCTTACAGGGTCATGAGCAGTTCTTC. Its translation is CASSLQGHEQFF. Filled out from reference TRBV11-3 and TRBJ2-1, the complete variable domain reads EAGVVQSPRYKIIEKKQPVAFWCNPISGHNTLYWYLQNLGQGPELLIRYENEEAVDDSQLPKDRFSAERLKGVDSTLKIQPAELGDSAVYLCASSLQGHEQFFGPGTRLTVL.

The chain has TRBV27 and TRBJ2-2; no clear D. This CDR3 has 13 amino acids. Germline-derived CDR1 and CDR2 are MNHEY and SMNVEV (reference sequence). Trimming removed 3 bases from V and 6 bases from J, with 8 bases in between. The CDR3 DNA follows: TGTGCCAGCAGTTTTGGAAGTTCCGGGGAGCTGTTTTTT. It encodes CASSFGSSGELFF.

This clonotype was recorded a few times. The chain is built from TRBV20-1 and TRBJ2-7; D is ambiguous. Trimming took off 6 bases at V and 2 bases at J, with 17 bases between the two ends. In germline, CDR1 is DFQATT, CDR2 SNEGSKA (reference sequence). This CDR3 region has 14 residues. CDR3 nucleotides: TGCAGTGCCGAACTTAGACCGTTTCCCTACGAGCAGTACTTC. It is translated as CSAELRPFPYEQYF.

V is TRBV10-3 and J is TRBJ1-1; 7 nucleotides line up with TRBD1. Trimming took 4 bases from V and 0 from J; bases not matched to a gene: 11. Per germline, CDR1 ENHRY and CDR2 SYGVKD. The CDR3 totals 17 residues. The CDR3 DNA is TGTGCCATCAGTGGGACCGGGACAGCATCGATGAACACTGAAGCTTTCTTT. This gives the protein CAISGTGTASMNTEAFF.

This clonotype was seen a handful of times. The chain has TRBV6-1 and TRBJ2-2, with D possibly being TRBD1 (6 bases). Germline V lookup: CDR1 MNHNS, CDR2 SASEGT. The CDR3 runs to 15 residues. Trimming stripped 6 bases from V and 0 bases from J, with 11 bases between. The DNA for the CDR3 is TGTGCCAGCAGCCCCGACAGGCCGAACACCGGGGAGCTGTTTTTT. It codes for CASSPDRPNTGELFF.

This clonotype was observed at least ten times. This rearrangement joins TRBV29-1 to TRBJ2-7; the D gene is possibly TRBD1 (6 bases). V lost 4 bases and J 4 bases, leaving 8 bases between the germline ends. CDR1 is SQVTM, CDR2 ANQGSEA, per germline. The CDR3 runs to 11 residues. The CDR3 spells CSVGDTYEQYF. CDR3 sequence (DNA): TGCAGCGTTGGGGACACATACGAGCAGTACTTC.

This clonotype has a count of ten or more. The gene calls are TRBV7-2 and TRBJ2-3; perhaps TRBD2 as D (5 bases). With 5 bases removed from V and 1 base from J, the gap between germline ends came to 16 bases. The germline V gene has CDR1 SGHTA and CDR2 FQGNSA. The CDR3 contains 16 residues. The CDR3 loop reads CASSRNIGKGTDTQYF. The CDR3 coding sequence is TGTGCCAGCAGCCGTAACATCGGGAAGGGCACAGATACGCAGTATTTT.

This clonotype was found once. This chain links TRBV27 with TRBJ2-7; D remains unclear. Germline V gene lookup returns CDR1 MNHEY and CDR2 SMNVEV (reference sequence). Trimming stripped 0 bases from V and 3 bases from J, with 15 bases between. This CDR3 has 16 amino acids. The CDR3 DNA follows: TGTGCCAGCAGTTTATCGATGGCGGTTAGCTTCTACGAGCAGTACTTC. Translation gives CASSLSMAVSFYEQYF.

This clonotype was counted many times. The chain carries TRBV7-2 and TRBJ2-7, with 8 bases that match TRBD2. V lost 1 base and J lost 5; bases outside the gene matches: 7. The germline gives CDR1 SGHTA, CDR2 FQGNSA. This CDR3 spans 15 amino acids. The CDR3 nucleotides are TGTGCCAGCAGCTTAGTCAAGTATAGCGGGAACGAGCAGTACTTC. It codes for CASSLVKYSGNEQYF.

V gene TRBV15 combines with J gene TRBJ2-7, with D possibly matching TRBD1 (6 bases). V was pared by 0 bases and J by 2 bases, with 11 bases between. Germline V gives CDR1 LNHNV, CDR2 YYDKDF (reference sequence). The CDR3 has 15 amino acids. In DNA form, the CDR3 reads TGTGCCACCAGCAGAGAGACAGGTCCCGCCTACGAGCAGTACTTC. It translates to CATSRETGPAYEQYF.

The V and J genes are TRBV12-3 or TRBV12-4 and TRBJ1-1; maybe TRBD1 (5 bases). This CDR3 has 13 residues. V dropped 4 bases and J dropped 4 bases, with 10 bases sitting between them. The CDR3 loop is CASSSIGGTEAFF. The CDR3, as DNA: TGTGCCAGCAGTTCAATCGGGGGCACTGAAGCTTTCTTT.

This chain uses TRBV20-1 with TRBJ2-7, with 7 nucleotides matching TRBD2. Germline-derived CDR1 and CDR2 are DFQATT and SNEGSKA (reference sequence). J gave up 2 bases and V 5 bases, and 6 bases lay outside the gene matches. The CDR3 is 13 residues long. As DNA, the CDR3 is TGCAGTGCTGGGGGGAGGGAAACCTACGAGCAGTACTTC. Its protein product is CSAGGRETYEQYF.

This clonotype appeared a few times. CDR3 residues: CSARVWGLHSYEQYF. The CDR3 DNA reads TGCAGTGCTAGAGTGTGGGGCTTACACTCCTACGAGCAGTACTTC. V gene TRBV20-1 combines with J gene TRBJ2-7; perhaps TRBD1 as D (5 bases). CDR3 length equals 15 residues. Trimming left V 1 base short and J 0 bases short, with 13 bases between. The germline CDR1 and CDR2 sequences are DFQATT and SNEGSKA (reference sequence).

The chain recombines TRBV27 with TRBJ2-2; D is ambiguous. The ends were cut back, 7 bases at V and 0 bases at J, with 12 bases in the middle. This CDR3 spans 15 amino acids. Per germline, CDR1 MNHEY and CDR2 SMNVEV (reference sequence). CDR3 residues: CASTRVTTNTGELFF. CDR3 DNA sequence: TGTGCCAGCACGCGTGTGACAACGAACACCGGGGAGCTGTTTTTT.

This clonotype showed up many times. The chain uses TRBV28 and TRBJ1-5; TRBD1 might be the D (6 bases). This CDR3 has 15 amino acids. Germline CDR1 is MDHEN and CDR2 is SYDVKM. Between the trimmed V and J ends, which lost 1 base and 2 bases, there was a span of 9 bases. The CDR3 region has the DNA TGTGCCAGCAGTTTATTGGGGGCACGCAATCAGCCCCAGCATTTT. It is translated as CASSLLGARNQPQHF.

This chain joins TRBV28 and TRBJ2-5; D is ambiguous. This CDR3 is 13 amino acids long. The ends were cut back, 6 bases at V and 2 bases at J, with 10 bases in the middle. CDR1 and CDR2 (germline): MDHEN, SYDVKM. The CDR3 here is CASRPRAQETQYF. As DNA, the CDR3 is TGTGCCAGCAGACCCCGGGCACAAGAGACCCAGTACTTC.

This clonotype was picked up a small number of times. V is TRBV5-3 and J is TRBJ2-2, with TRBD1 matching over 11 bases. TRBV5-3 falls under the ORF class, with uncertain function. With V trimmed by 7 bases and J by 3 bases, 8 bases remained unmatched. CDR3 size: 16 residues. The CDR3 protein is CARLTRTGGYTGELFF. CDR3 DNA: TGTGCCAGACTTACCCGGACAGGGGGCTACACCGGGGAGCTGTTTTTT.

This clonotype has just one count. The gene calls are TRBV4-2 and TRBJ2-5, with 7 nucleotides matching TRBD2. V shed 4 bases, J shed 2 bases, and the junction held 16 bases outside the gene matches. CDR1 LGHNA and CDR2 YNFKEQ come from the germline V gene. The CDR3 spans 18 residues. CDR3: CASSPTFWGGSHQETQYF. In DNA form, the CDR3 reads TGTGCCAGCAGCCCTACCTTTTGGGGCGGGAGTCATCAAGAGACCCAGTACTTC.

This clonotype was counted only a few times. CDR3 bases: TGTGCCAGCAGCTTAAGACTAGCCACAGATACGCAGTATTTT. Its translation is CASSLRLATDTQYF. J is TRBJ2-3 and V is TRBV7-2; TRBD2 agrees at 7 bases. Germline CDR1 and CDR2: SGHTA and FQGNSA. This CDR3 comprises 14 residues. Unmatched junction bases numbered 1, after V lost 2 bases and J lost 2 bases. The whole variable domain, remainder taken from reference TRBV7-2 and TRBJ2-3, is GAGVSQSPSNKVTEKGKDVELRCDPISGHTALYWYRQSLGQGLEFLIYFQGNSAPDKSGLPSDRFSAERTGGSVSTLTIQRTQQEDSAVYLCASSLRLATDTQYFGPGTRLTVL.

This rearrangement joins TRBV12-3 or TRBV12-4 to TRBJ2-6, with D perhaps TRBD2 (6 bases). The CDR3 extends over 16 amino acids. Between the trimmed V and J ends, which lost 6 bases and 4 bases, there was a span of 16 bases. Here the CDR3 reads CASREGWRSGANVLTF. DNA of the CDR3: TGTGCCAGCAGGGAGGGTTGGCGTTCCGGGGCCAACGTCCTGACTTTC.

The table lists this clonotype with many counts. The chain recombines TRBV7-2 with TRBJ2-5; D is unclear. Germline V gene sequence: CDR1 SGHTA, CDR2 FQGNSA. The V end was cut by 5 bases, the J end by 4 bases, with 17 bases between. There are 15 residues in the CDR3. DNA of the CDR3: TGTGCCAGCAGCCCACCGCCCTTAGGTGCAGAGACCCAGTACTTC. This encodes CASSPPPLGAETQYF.